This T cell receptor (beta chain) is drawn from a study of blood T cell repertoires in COVID-19. There are a few counts of this clone. Original processing notes: Nucleated cell number was recorded as an estimate derived from reference gene primer amplification. Libraries were prepared by immunoSEQ multiplex PCR; TCRdb keeps only in-frame clonotypes and omits some of them. V, J and clone size are those of that table, while D and trimming were read from the DNA. The repertoire holds a few hundred thousand clones, with 65% to 85% as singletons. The junction had 3 bases not matched to a gene; V was cut back by 0 bases and J by 0 bases. Germline lookup yields CDR1 MRHNA and CDR2 SNTAGT. The length of the CDR3 is 16 residues.

Material: peripheral blood. The rearrangement uses TRBV6-4 and TRBJ2-3, with 7 bases aligning to TRBD1. The sequence was collected from a man between 50 and 59 years old with active or convalescent COVID-19. The CDR3 bases are TGTGCCAGCAGTGACTCGGGGACAGCCAGCACAGATACGCAGTATTTT. Encoded protein: CASSDSGTASTDTQYF.